The 6 T cell receptor beta chains below all came from one sample that was sequenced in a study of CD8 T cells in Susac syndrome. An input of 0.5 to 1 ug of RNA was subjected to reverse transcription using random hexamers. TCRdb ran MiXCR on the immunoSEQ multiplex PCR reads and lists one entry per CDR3 protein. The repertoire holds 150,000 to 200,000 distinct CDR3 sequences, with 85% to 95% as singletons. Material for sequencing was CD4+ T cells from PBMCs. The receptors here all came from a human donor in good health.

CDR3 nucleotide sequence: TGTGCCAGCAGCTCAGTAGCGGGGGTCTCTGGGGCCAACGTCCTGACTTTC. Residues: CASSSVAGVSGANVLTF. The gene calls are TRBV11-1 and TRBJ2-6; 9 bases match TRBD2. Unmatched junction bases numbered 4, after V lost 4 bases and J lost 0 bases. CDR3 length equals 17 residues. Germline loops: CDR1 SGHAT, CDR2 FQDESV (reference sequence).

The chain employs TRBV4-2 and TRBJ2-1, with 8 bases fitting TRBD2. J was trimmed by 3 bases and V by 5 bases; bases with no gene match: 12. This CDR3 comprises 17 residues. Per germline, CDR1 LGHNA and CDR2 YNFKEQ. Here the CDR3 reads CASSGATGGANYNEQFF. DNA for the CDR3: TGTGCCAGCAGCGGGGCGACCGGGGGGGCGAACTACAATGAGCAGTTCTTC.

J is TRBJ2-5 and V is TRBV2, with a weak D call TRBD1 (5 bases). The CDR3 consists of 13 residues. Trimming pared 5 bases from V and 5 bases from J, leaving 12 bases between. CDR1 SNHLY and CDR2 FYNNEI come from the germline V gene. The DNA of the CDR3 is TGTGCCAGCAGTCAACAGGTGCGGGAGACCCAGTACTTC. As protein: CASSQQVRETQYF. The whole variable domain, remainder taken from reference TRBV2 and TRBJ2-5, is EPEVTQTPSHQVTQMGQEVILRCVPISNHLYFYWYRQILGQKVEFLVSFYNNEISEKSEIFDDQFSVERPDGSNFTLKIRSTKLEDSAMYFCASSQQVRETQYFGPGTRLLVL.

The chain employs TRBV5-1 and TRBJ2-1; 7 nucleotides align to TRBD2. The CDR3 loop spans 15 amino acids. V was pared by 6 bases and J by 1 base, with 7 bases of the junction left unmatched. Germline loops: CDR1 SGHRS, CDR2 YFSETQ. CDR3 sequence: CASKRISGSYNEQFF. The CDR3 DNA sequence: TGCGCCAGCAAACGTATTAGCGGGTCCTACAATGAGCAGTTCTTC.

V and J are TRBV5-4 and TRBJ2-7; 9 bases are shared with TRBD1. V shed 4 bases and J 3 bases; nucleotides not matched to a gene: 2. The germline V gene has CDR1 SGHNT and CDR2 YYREEE (reference sequence). The length of the CDR3 is 13 residues. CDR3 residues: CASSGTGNYEQYF. The CDR3, as DNA: TGTGCCAGCAGCGGGACAGGGAACTACGAGCAGTACTTC. The variable domain in full, with the rest retrieved from reference TRBV5-4 and TRBJ2-7, is ETGVTQSPTHLIKTRGQQVTLRCSSQSGHNTVSWYQQALGQGPQFIFQYYREEENGRGNFPPRFSGLQFPNYSSELNVNALELDDSALYLCASSGTGNYEQYFGPGTRLTVT.

V usage is TRBV13 and J usage is TRBJ2-5; the D gene is possibly TRBD2 (7 bases). Germline lookup yields CDR1 PRHDT and CDR2 FYEKMQ (reference sequence). The CDR3 length is 14 residues. Trimming removed 5 bases at V and 5 bases at J, with 15 bases between. CDR3 bases: TGTGCCAGCAGCGGGGGCGGGGGTGTGGAGACCCAGTACTTC. Translation: CASSGGGGVETQYF.